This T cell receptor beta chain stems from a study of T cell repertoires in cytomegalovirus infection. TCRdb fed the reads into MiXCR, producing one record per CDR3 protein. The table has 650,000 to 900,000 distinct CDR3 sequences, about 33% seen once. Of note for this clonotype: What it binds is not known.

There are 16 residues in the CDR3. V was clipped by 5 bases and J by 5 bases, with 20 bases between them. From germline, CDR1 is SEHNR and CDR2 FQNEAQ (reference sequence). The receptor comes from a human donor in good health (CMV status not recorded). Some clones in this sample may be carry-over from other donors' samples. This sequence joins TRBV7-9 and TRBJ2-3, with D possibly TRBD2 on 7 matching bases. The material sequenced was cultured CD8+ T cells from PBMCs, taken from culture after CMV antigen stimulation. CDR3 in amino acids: CASSPLGGGRKDTQYF. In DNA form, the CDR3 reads TGTGCCAGCAGCCCCCTTGGGGGGGGCCGGAAAGATACGCAGTATTTT.